This TCR beta chain was documented in a study of T cell responses to AZD1222 COVID-19 vaccine. Study-level points and caveats: A reported finding is that nearly half of spike-specific TCRs target unmutated variant regions. Among the donors, most were white British and more were female, and clonal diversity was possibly underestimated.

Trimming pared 6 bases from V and 1 base from J, leaving 4 bases between. CDR3 length equals 13 residues. Germline-derived CDR1 and CDR2 are MNHEY and SMNVEV (reference sequence). Profiled with immunoSEQ multiplex PCR; TCRdb holds only in-frame clones, not every one. The sample contains about 140,000 clones, roughly 91% of which appear only once. Concerning this clone: Its antigen is undetermined.

This sequence was found in an adult who received the AZD1222 COVID-19 vaccine. Sequenced here: peripheral blood, sampled 28 days after the second AZD1222 dose. The chain uses TRBV27 and TRBJ2-6; D call uncertain. The CDR3 reads CASRYSGANVLTF. CDR3 DNA sequence: TGTGCCAGCAGGTATTCTGGGGCCAACGTCCTGACTTTC.